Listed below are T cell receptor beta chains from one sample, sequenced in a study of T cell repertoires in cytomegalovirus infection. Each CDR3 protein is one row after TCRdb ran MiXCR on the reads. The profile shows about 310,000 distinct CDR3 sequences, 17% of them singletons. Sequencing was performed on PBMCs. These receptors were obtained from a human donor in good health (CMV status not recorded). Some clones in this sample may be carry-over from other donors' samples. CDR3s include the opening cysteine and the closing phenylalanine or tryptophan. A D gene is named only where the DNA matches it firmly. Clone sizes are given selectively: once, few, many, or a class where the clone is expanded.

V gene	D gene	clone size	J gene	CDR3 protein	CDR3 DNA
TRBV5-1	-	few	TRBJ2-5	CASSLRDTWGETQYF	TGCGCCAGCAGCTTACGGGACACTTGGGGGGAGACCCAGTACTTC
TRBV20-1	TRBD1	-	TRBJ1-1	CSARYREQGIAEAFF	TGCAGTGCTAGATATAGGGAACAGGGGATCGCTGAAGCTTTCTTT
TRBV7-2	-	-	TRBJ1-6	CASSLAGTTNSPLHF	TGTGCCAGCAGCTTGGCCGGGACTACTAATTCACCCCTCCACTTT
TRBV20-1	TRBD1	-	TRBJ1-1	CSARAPDRGETEAFF	TGCAGTGCTAGAGCCCCAGACAGGGGGGAAACTGAAGCTTTCTTT
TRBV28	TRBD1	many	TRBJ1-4	CASSSMTGRREKLFF	TGTGCCAGCAGTTCTATGACAGGGCGGAGGGAAAAACTGTTTTTT
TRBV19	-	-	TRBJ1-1	CASSIDHGGLITEAFF	TGTGCCAGTAGTATAGATCACGGCGGATTGATCACTGAAGCTTTCTTT
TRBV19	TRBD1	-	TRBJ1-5	CASTPWGAGGDQPQHF	TGTGCCAGTACCCCTTGGGGCGCAGGGGGCGATCAGCCCCAGCATTTT
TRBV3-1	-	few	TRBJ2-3	CASSHFSGRGTDTQYF	TGTGCCAGCAGCCATTTTTCAGGGCGAGGCACAGATACGCAGTATTTT
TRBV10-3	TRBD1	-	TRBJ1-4	CAISWDRVGEKLFF	TGTGCCATCAGTTGGGACAGGGTCGGCGAAAAACTGTTTTTT
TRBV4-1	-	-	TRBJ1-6	CASSLETRVSYNSPLHF	TGCGCCAGCAGCCTCGAAACTCGGGTCTCCTATAATTCACCCCTCCACTTT
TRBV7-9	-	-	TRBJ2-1	CASSQLVRRTLLTWFDNEQFF	TGTGCCAGCAGCCAGCTCGTTCGACGGACCCTACTAACTTGGTTTGACAATGAGCAGTTCTTC
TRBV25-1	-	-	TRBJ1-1	CASSESGVGNTEAFF	TGTGCCAGCAGTGAATCGGGGGTGGGGAACACTGAAGCTTTCTTT
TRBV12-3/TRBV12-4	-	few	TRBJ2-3	CASTIRMSHSGTDTQYF	TGTGCCAGCACTATTCGAATGAGCCACTCAGGCACAGATACGCAGTATTTT
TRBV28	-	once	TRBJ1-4	CASSLGLKDEKLFF	TGTGCCAGCAGTTTAGGACTCAAGGATGAAAAACTGTTTTTT
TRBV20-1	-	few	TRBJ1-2	CSAQRGREIYGYTF	TGCAGTGCTCAAAGGGGCAGGGAGATCTATGGCTACACCTTC
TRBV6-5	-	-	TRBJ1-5	CASSYSGQQGSNQPQHF	TGTGCCAGCAGTTACTCTGGACAGCAAGGGTCCAATCAGCCCCAGCATTTT
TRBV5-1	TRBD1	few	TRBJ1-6	CASSLSAGGYNSPLHF	TGCGCCAGCAGCTTGTCGGCAGGGGGTTATAATTCACCCCTCCACTTT
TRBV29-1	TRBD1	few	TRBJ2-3	CSVEWKGGVDTQYF	TGCAGCGTTGAATGGAAAGGGGGCGTTGATACGCAGTATTTT
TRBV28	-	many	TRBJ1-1	CASSLYGELNTEAFF	TGTGCCAGCAGTTTATATGGGGAATTGAACACTGAAGCTTTCTTT
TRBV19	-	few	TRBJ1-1	CASSRPWYEAFF	TGTGCCAGTAGTCGGCCGTGGTATGAAGCTTTCTTT
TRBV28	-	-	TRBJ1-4	CASSLFDAGNEKLFF	TGTGCCAGCAGTTTGTTCGATGCAGGGAATGAAAAACTGTTTTTT
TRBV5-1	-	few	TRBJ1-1	CASSFGGLSTEAFF	TGCGCCAGCAGCTTCGGGGGGCTTAGCACTGAAGCTTTCTTT
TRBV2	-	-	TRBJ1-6	CASTLTDPLHF	TGTGCCAGCACCCTGACTGATCCCCTCCACTTT
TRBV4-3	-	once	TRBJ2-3	CASSRDVSPTDTQYF	TGCGCCAGCAGCCGAGACGTTTCCCCCACAGATACGCAGTATTTT
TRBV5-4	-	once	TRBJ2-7	CASSLPGASSEQYF	TGTGCCAGCAGCTTGCCCGGGGCTTCCTCCGAGCAGTACTTC
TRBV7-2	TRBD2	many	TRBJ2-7	CASSLISGGSYEQYF	TGTGCCAGCAGCTTAATTAGCGGGGGTAGCTACGAGCAGTACTTC
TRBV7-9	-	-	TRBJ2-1	CASSLTSNEQFF	TGTGCCAGCAGCTTGACTAGTAATGAGCAGTTCTTC
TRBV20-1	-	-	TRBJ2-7	CSARGEDVYEQYF	TGCAGTGCTAGAGGGGAGGACGTATACGAGCAGTACTTC
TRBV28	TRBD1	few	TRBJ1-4	CASNLGGQGVWFF	TGTGCCAGCAACTTAGGAGGGCAGGGGGTCTGGTTTTTT
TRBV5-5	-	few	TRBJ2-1	CASSRTGEGAYNEQFF	TGTGCCAGCAGCCGAACCGGGGAAGGGGCCTACAATGAGCAGTTCTTC
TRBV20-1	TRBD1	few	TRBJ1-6	CSAPRTGGSPLHF	TGCAGTGCACCCCGGACAGGAGGCTCACCCCTCCACTTT
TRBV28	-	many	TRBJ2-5	CASSPRGRGEETQYF	TGTGCCAGCAGCCCCAGGGGTCGCGGGGAAGAGACCCAGTACTTC
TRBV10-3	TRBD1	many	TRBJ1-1	CAITETGGYTEAFF	TGTGCCATCACTGAAACAGGGGGCTACACTGAAGCTTTCTTT
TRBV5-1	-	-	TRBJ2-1	CASSLANRNNEQFF	TGCGCCAGCAGCTTGGCCAACAGAAACAATGAGCAGTTCTTC
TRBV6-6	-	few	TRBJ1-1	CASSYPGQRNTEAFF	TGTGCCAGCAGTTACCCGGGGCAGAGGAACACTGAAGCTTTCTTT
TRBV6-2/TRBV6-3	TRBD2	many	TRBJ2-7	CASSYSGGPYEQYF	TGTGCCAGCAGCTATAGCGGGGGGCCCTACGAGCAGTACTTC
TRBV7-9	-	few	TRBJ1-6	CASSPRSRTSPLHF	TGTGCCAGCAGCCCGAGAAGCCGTACTTCACCCCTCCACTTT
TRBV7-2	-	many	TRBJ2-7	CASSLGVRYEQYF	TGTGCCAGCAGCTTGGGGGTGAGATACGAGCAGTACTTC
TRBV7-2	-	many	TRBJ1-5	CASSLSGGTGNQPQHF	TGTGCCAGCAGCTTAAGCGGGGGAACCGGCAATCAGCCCCAGCATTTT
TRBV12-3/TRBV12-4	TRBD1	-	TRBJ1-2	CASSHTGGGYGYTF	TGTGCCAGCAGTCACACAGGGGGCGGCTATGGCTACACCTTC
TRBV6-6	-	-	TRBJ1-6	CASSYVEGDLYNSPLHF	TGTGCCAGCAGTTACGTTGAAGGGGACCTCTATAATTCACCCCTCCACTTT
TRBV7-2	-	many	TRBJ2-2	CASSLSPWLNAGELFF	TGTGCCAGCAGCTTATCTCCCTGGCTAAACGCCGGGGAGCTGTTTTTT
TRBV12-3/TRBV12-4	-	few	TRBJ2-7	CASSLTPSGLNEQYF	TGTGCCAGCAGTTTAACCCCCTCAGGGCTGAACGAGCAGTACTTC
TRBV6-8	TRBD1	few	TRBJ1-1	CASRGRQGSEAFF	TGTGCCAGCAGGGGGAGACAGGGAAGTGAAGCTTTCTTT
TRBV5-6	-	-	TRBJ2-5	CASSLVAGLYQETQYF	TGTGCCAGCAGCTTGGTCGCAGGGCTCTACCAAGAGACCCAGTACTTC
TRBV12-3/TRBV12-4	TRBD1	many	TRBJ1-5	CASNRQGRGQPQHF	TGTGCCAGCAACCGACAGGGAAGGGGACAGCCCCAGCATTTT
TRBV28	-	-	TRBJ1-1	CASSLHPAGANTEAFF	TGTGCCAGCAGCCTTCACCCCGCAGGGGCGAACACTGAAGCTTTCTTT
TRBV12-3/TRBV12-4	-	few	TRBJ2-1	CASSPAAGTYNEQFF	TGTGCCAGCAGTCCTGCTGCAGGGACCTACAATGAGCAGTTCTTC
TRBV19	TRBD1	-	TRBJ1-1	CASRRGQGNTEAFF	TGTGCCAGTAGAAGAGGACAGGGGAACACTGAAGCTTTCTTT
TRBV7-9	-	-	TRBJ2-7	CASGSSVYEQYF	TGTGCCAGCGGGTCGAGCGTCTACGAGCAGTACTTC
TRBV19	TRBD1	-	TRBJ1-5	CASTDRGNQPQHF	TGTGCCAGTACGGACAGGGGCAATCAGCCCCAGCATTTT
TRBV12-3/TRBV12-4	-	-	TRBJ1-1	CASSFLGQGGEAFF	TGTGCCAGCAGTTTTCTGGGCCAAGGGGGTGAAGCTTTCTTT
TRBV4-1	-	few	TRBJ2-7	CASSQLPQTYEQYF	TGCGCCAGCAGCCAATTACCTCAGACCTACGAGCAGTACTTC
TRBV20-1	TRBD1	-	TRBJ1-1	CSARADRVAAFF	TGCAGTGCTAGAGCCGACAGGGTGGCAGCTTTCTTT
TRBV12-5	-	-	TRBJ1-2	CASGSLDWDHRYTF	TGTGCTAGTGGTTCCCTCGATTGGGACCATCGCTACACCTTC
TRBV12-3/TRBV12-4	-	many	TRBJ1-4	CASSLATNEKLFF	TGTGCCAGCAGTTTAGCAACTAATGAAAAACTGTTTTTT
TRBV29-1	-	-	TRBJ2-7	CSARPPGDEQYF	TGCAGCGCCCGGCCTCCCGGTGACGAGCAGTACTTC
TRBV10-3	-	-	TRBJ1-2	CAIGTEQRQAFYGYTF	TGTGCCATCGGGACGGAACAGAGGCAAGCGTTCTATGGCTACACCTTC
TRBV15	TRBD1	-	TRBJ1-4	CATSRDSDRGTEKLFF	TGTGCCACCAGCAGAGATTCCGACAGGGGTACCGAAAAACTGTTTTTT